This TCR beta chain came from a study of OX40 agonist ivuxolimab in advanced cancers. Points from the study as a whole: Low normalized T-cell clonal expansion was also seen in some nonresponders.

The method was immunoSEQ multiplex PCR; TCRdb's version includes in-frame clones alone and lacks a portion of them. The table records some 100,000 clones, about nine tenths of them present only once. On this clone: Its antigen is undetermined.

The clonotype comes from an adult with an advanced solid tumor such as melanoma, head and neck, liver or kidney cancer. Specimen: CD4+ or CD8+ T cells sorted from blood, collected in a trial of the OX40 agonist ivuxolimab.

The CDR3: CSDVQEGTQYF. The CDR3, as DNA: TGCAGCGACGTCCAAGAGGGGACCCAGTACTTC. V usage is TRBV29-1 and J usage is TRBJ2-5, with D possibly being TRBD2 (5 bases). The CDR3 consists of 11 residues. Germline V gene data show CDR1 as SQVTM and CDR2 as ANQGSEA. Trimming removed 7 bases from V and 7 bases from J, with 13 bases in between.